Here is one TCR beta chain with its context. Its antigen is unknown. The data originate from a study of cytomegalovirus exposure and HLA in healthy donors. For the study at large: Approximately 85 million unique TCRs from HLA-typed donors were held in an early release of data.

Study-level findings and limits: A few chains linked to CMV were shown in vitro to be specific for CMV antigens. The number of N-insertions in an Asian-associated ancestry cluster was reportedly below the roughly 620-donor mean in a later analysis. Available immune exposure information was restricted to CMV serostatus only.

60 Vbeta and 13 Jbeta primers were used in PCR. Generated by immunoSEQ multiplex PCR, the TCRdb table keeps only in-frame clones and is missing some. The sample table includes over 45,000 clones. The CDR3 spans 14 residues. The V gene's germline CDR1 is SNHLY and CDR2 FYNNEI. Trimming left V 4 bases short and J 9 bases short, with 16 bases between. The source of this sequence is a woman aged 18-29 years in good health and CMV-seronegative. This sequence joins TRBV2 and TRBJ2-1; D is possibly TRBD2 (5 bases). Sequencing used PBMCs. This CDR3 is CASSGQPGVGEQFF. The CDR3, as DNA: TGTGCCAGCAGTGGCCAGCCCGGGGTGGGTGAGCAGTTCTTC.